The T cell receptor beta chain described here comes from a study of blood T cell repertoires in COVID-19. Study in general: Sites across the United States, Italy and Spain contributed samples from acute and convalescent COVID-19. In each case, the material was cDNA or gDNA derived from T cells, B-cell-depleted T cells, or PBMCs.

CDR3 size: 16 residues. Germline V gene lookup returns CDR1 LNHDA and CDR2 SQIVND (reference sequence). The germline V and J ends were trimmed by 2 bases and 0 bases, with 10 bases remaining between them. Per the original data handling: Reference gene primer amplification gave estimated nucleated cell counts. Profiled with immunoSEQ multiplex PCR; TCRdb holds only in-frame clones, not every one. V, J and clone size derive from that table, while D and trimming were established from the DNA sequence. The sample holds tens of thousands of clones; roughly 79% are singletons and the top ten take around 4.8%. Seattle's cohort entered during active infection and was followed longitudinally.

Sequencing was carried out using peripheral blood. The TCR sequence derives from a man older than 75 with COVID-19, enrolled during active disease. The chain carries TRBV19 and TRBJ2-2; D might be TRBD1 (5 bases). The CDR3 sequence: CASSIRQSSNTGELFF. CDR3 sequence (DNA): TGTGCCAGTAGTATACGACAGAGCTCGAACACCGGGGAGCTGTTTTTT.